This TCR beta chain was recorded in a study of CD8 T cells in ankylosing spondylitis. The study's findings and limits: Within ankylosing spondylitis blood, a TCR beta motif made up of several highly homologous variants appeared to be characteristic.

MiXCR was run by TCRdb on the 5' RACE reads, yielding one entry per CDR3 protein. The sample holds under 850,000 distinct CDR3 sequences, around 19% seen once. The CDR3 covers 14 residues. The V and J ends lost 10 bases and 4 bases respectively, with 18 bases between them. Germline CDR1 SGHRS, CDR2 YFSETQ. About this clonotype itself: What it binds is not known.

The clonotype comes from a male donor with ankylosing spondylitis. The chain combines TRBV5-1 with TRBJ2-1; a weak D match, TRBD2 (5 bases). The sequenced material came from blood, either unsorted or a sorted T cell fraction (not recorded which). The CDR3 loop reads CASGRRQTYNEQFF. The DNA of the CDR3 is TGCGCCTCGGGTCGGAGGCAGACTTACAATGAGCAGTTCTTC. Supplemented by reference TRBV5-1 and TRBJ2-1, the full variable domain reads KAGVTQTPRYLIKTRGQQVTLSCSPISGHRSVSWYQQTPGQGLQFLFEYFSETQRNKGNFPGRFSGRQFSNSRSEMNVSTLELGDSALYLCASGRRQTYNEQFFGPGTRLTVL.